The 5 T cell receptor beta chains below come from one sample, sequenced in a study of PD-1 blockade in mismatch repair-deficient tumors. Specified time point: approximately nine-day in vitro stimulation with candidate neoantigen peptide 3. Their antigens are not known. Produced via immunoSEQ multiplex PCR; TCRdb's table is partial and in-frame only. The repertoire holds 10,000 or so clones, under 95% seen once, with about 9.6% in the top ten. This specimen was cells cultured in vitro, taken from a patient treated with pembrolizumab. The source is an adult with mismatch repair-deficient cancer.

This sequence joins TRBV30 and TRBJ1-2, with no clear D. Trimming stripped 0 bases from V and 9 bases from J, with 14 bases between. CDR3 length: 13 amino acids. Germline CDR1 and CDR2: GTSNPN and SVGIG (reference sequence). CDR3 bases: TGTGCCTGGAGTGTCCGGTCGGTTTTTAGCTACACCTTC. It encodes CAWSVRSVFSYTF. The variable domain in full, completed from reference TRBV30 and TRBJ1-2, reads SQTIHQWPATLVQPVGSPLSLECTVEGTSNPNLYWYRQAAGRGLQLLFYSVGIGQISSEVPQNLSASRPQDRQFILSSKKLLLSDSGFYLCAWSVRSVFSYTFGSGTRLTVV.

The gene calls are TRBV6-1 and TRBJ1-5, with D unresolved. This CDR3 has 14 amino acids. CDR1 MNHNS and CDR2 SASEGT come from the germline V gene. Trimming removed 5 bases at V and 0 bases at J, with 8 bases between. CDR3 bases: TGTGCCAGCAGTTGGGATTATAGCAATCAGCCCCAGCATTTT. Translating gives CASSWDYSNQPQHF.

The CDR3, as DNA: TGTGCCAGCAGCCAAGATGGGCTAGCGGGTGGAGAGGACGAGCAGTACTTC. It codes for CASSQDGLAGGEDEQYF. The V call is TRBV4-2, the J call TRBJ2-7; TRBD2 agrees at 8 bases. The CDR3 length is 17 residues. Per germline, CDR1 LGHNA and CDR2 YNFKEQ. V lost 0 bases to trimming and J lost 5 bases; unmatched junction nucleotides: 12.

The CDR3 sequence is CASQIGSVNTEAFF. CDR3 nucleotide sequence: TGTGCCAGCCAGATCGGCAGTGTGAACACTGAAGCTTTCTTT. V gene TRBV2 combines with J gene TRBJ1-1; D gene ambiguous. The CDR3 is 14 residues long. Trimming cost V 8 bases and J 0 bases, with 13 bases left between them. CDR1 and CDR2 (germline): SNHLY, FYNNEI.

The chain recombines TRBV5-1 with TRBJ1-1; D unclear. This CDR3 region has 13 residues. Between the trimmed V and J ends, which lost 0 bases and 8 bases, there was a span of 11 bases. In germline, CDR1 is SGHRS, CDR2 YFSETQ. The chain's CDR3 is CASSLVGGREAFF. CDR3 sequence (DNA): TGCGCCAGCAGCTTGGTTGGTGGCAGGGAAGCTTTCTTT.